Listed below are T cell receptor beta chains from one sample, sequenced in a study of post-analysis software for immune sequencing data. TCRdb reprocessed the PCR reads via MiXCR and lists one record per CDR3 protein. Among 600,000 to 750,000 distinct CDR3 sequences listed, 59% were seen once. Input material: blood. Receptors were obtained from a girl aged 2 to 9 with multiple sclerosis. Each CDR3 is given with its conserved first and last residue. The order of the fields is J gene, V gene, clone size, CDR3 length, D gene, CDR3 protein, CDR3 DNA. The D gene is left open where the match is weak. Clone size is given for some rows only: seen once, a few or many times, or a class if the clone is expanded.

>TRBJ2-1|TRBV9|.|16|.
CASSYLGGSSYNEQFF
TGTGCCAGCAGCTACCTCGGCGGTAGCTCCTACAATGAGCAGTTCTTC
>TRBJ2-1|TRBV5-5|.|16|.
CASSLRADSSYNEQFF
TGTGCCAGCAGCTTGAGAGCGGACAGCTCCTACAATGAGCAGTTCTTC
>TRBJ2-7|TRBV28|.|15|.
CASTLSVPNSYEQYF
TGTGCCAGCACCCTAAGCGTACCTAATTCCTACGAGCAGTACTTC
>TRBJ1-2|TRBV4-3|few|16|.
CASSQDQGSTAYGYTF
TGCGCCAGCAGCCAAGATCAGGGGTCAACAGCTTATGGCTACACCTTC
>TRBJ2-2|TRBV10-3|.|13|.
CAISRPNTGELFF
TGTGCCATCAGCAGGCCGAACACCGGGGAGCTGTTTTTT
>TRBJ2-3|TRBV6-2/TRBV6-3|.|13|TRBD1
CASVSGGADTQYF
TGTGCCAGCGTGTCAGGGGGTGCAGATACGCAGTATTTT
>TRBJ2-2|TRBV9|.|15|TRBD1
CASSAGTGGTGELFF
TGTGCCAGCAGCGCTGGGACAGGGGGCACCGGGGAGCTGTTTTTT
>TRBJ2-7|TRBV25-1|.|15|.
CASSEYQGGTYEQYF
TGTGCCAGCAGTGAATACCAGGGTGGCACCTACGAGCAGTACTTC
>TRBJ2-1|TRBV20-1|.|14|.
CSARVPDRNNEQFF
TGCAGTGCTAGAGTTCCGGACAGAAACAATGAGCAGTTCTTC
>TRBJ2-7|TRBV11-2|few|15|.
CAGSGGTHSSYEQYF
TGTGCCGGCAGCGGCGGGACCCATAGCTCCTACGAGCAGTACTTC
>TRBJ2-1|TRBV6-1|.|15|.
CASTDTHGAYNEQFF
TGTGCCAGCACCGACACTCATGGGGCCTACAATGAGCAGTTCTTC
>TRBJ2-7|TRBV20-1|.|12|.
CSASKGVYEQYF
TGCAGTGCTAGTAAGGGGGTCTACGAGCAGTACTTC
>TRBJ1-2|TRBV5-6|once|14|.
CASSRGLTGIGYTF
TGTGCCAGCAGCAGAGGTCTGACGGGTATTGGCTACACCTTC
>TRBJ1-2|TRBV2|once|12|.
CASTSHGGGYTF
TGTGCCAGCACCAGTCACGGAGGGGGCTACACCTTC
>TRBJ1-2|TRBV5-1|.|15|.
CASSDRTASSYGYTF
TGCGCCAGCAGCGACCGGACAGCTAGTTCCTATGGCTACACCTTC
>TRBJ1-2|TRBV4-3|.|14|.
CASSQEVGNYGYTF
TGCGCCAGCAGCCAAGAGGTGGGGAACTATGGCTACACCTTC
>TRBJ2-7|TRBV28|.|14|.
CASSLGRTSYEQYF
TGTGCCAGCAGTTTAGGGCGGACCTCCTACGAGCAGTACTTC
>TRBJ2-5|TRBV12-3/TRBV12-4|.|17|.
CASLPGGVGLAEETQYF
TGTGCCAGCCTCCCAGGGGGGGTAGGACTTGCGGAGGAGACCCAGTACTTC
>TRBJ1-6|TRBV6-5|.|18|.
CASSYSFGSSSYNSPLHF
TGTGCCAGCAGTTACTCGTTTGGATCGAGCTCCTATAATTCACCCCTCCACTTT
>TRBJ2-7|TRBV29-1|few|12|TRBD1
CSARDRDSEQYF
TGCAGCGCCCGGGACAGGGACTCCGAGCAGTACTTC
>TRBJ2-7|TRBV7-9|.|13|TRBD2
CASSPGGGDEQYF
TGTGCCAGCAGCCCGGGGGGAGGGGACGAGCAGTACTTC
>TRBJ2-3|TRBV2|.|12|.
CASRAFTDTQYF
TGTGCCAGCAGGGCCTTCACAGATACGCAGTATTTT
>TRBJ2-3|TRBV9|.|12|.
CASSVGGDPQYF
TGTGCCAGCAGCGTAGGTGGTGACCCGCAGTATTTT
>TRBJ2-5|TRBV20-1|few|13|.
CSARIEGYETQYF
TGCAGTGCTAGAATCGAGGGCTACGAGACCCAGTACTTC
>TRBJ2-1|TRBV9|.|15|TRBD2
CASSVAGGRSSEQFF
TGTGCCAGCAGCGTTGCGGGAGGGCGTTCCAGTGAGCAGTTCTTC
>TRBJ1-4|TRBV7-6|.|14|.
CASSPLPGGEKLFF
TGTGCCAGCAGCCCCCTTCCGGGGGGTGAAAAACTGTTTTTT
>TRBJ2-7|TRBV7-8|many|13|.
CASSFDRTYEQYF
TGTGCCAGCAGCTTTGACAGGACCTACGAGCAGTACTTC